This T cell receptor beta chain was captured by sequencing in a study of PD-1 blockade in mismatch repair-deficient tumors. Profiling relied on immunoSEQ multiplex PCR, and the TCRdb table lists in-frame clones only, not all of them. Among around 39,000 clones listed, around four fifths were seen once. All patients were mismatch repair deficient, assessed by either PCR or immunohistochemistry. The CDR3 contains 11 residues. Germline loops: CDR1 SEHNR, CDR2 FQNEAQ (reference sequence). The germline V and J ends were trimmed by 6 bases and 3 bases, with 5 bases remaining between them. V is TRBV7-9 and J is TRBJ1-2; no reliable D call. The sequencing here drew on PBMCs, taken roughly 39 weeks after starting pembrolizumab. The TCR was taken from an adult with mismatch repair-deficient cancer. The CDR3 DNA reads TGTGCCAGCAGATTCGACTATGGCTACACCTTC. Translated, it gives CASRFDYGYTF.